This T cell receptor beta chain was recovered during a study of OX40 agonist ivuxolimab in advanced cancers. This table comes from immunoSEQ multiplex PCR, and its TCRdb copy is limited to in-frame clones, with some not included. Counted here are 50,000 to 65,000 clones, around 93% occurring once; the ten biggest clones make up about 9%. The specimen comprised CD4+ or CD8+ T cells sorted from blood, sampled in a trial of the OX40 agonist ivuxolimab. The clonotype was recovered from an adult with an advanced solid tumor such as melanoma, head and neck, liver or kidney cancer.

The CDR3 DNA reads as TGCGCCAGCAGCCATTTGGTGGGAAACGAGCAGTACTTC. It translates to CASSHLVGNEQYF. The rearrangement uses TRBV4-3 and TRBJ2-7; D is unresolved. CDR1 is LGHNA and CDR2 is YSLEER in the germline V gene. This CDR3 spans 13 amino acids. V gave up 3 bases and J gave up 5 bases, with 11 bases separating them.